This T cell receptor beta chain was retrieved from a study of cytomegalovirus exposure and HLA in healthy donors. The CDR3 extends over 13 amino acids. Germline loops: CDR1 SGHAT, CDR2 FQNNGV. V shed 1 base and J shed 9 bases, with 12 bases lying between them. The PCR had 60 Vbeta and 13 Jbeta primers. Assay used: immunoSEQ multiplex PCR; TCRdb lists only in-frame clones, some missing. Of under 95,000 clones in the sample, about three quarters were seen once. This clone occurred a few times. The sequencing sample was made of PBMCs. The gene calls are TRBV11-2 and TRBJ1-1; D is perhaps TRBD1 (6 bases). The source is a male donor in good health and CMV-seronegative. The CDR3, as DNA: TGTGCCAGCAGCTTAGCGGGGGGGGCCCAAGCTTTCTTT. Translated, it gives CASSLAGGAQAFF.